The present T cell receptor (beta chain) was sequenced within a study of blood T cell repertoires in COVID-19 (TCRdb year 2020). At the level of the whole study: Collaborator samples came from the United States, Italy and Spain and covered acute and convalescent phases of COVID-19. The dataset comprised deeply sampled blood TCRbeta repertoires from subjects exposed to, actively infected with, or recovered from COVID-19. Where available, HLA class I and class II types were obtained from metadata supplied by the sample provider rather than from assay-based typing. The prospective study material was composed of cDNA or gDNA derived from T cells, B-cell-depleted T cells, or PBMCs. The samples were drawn from two sources: the first 160 participants of the ongoing ImmuneRACE study, and over 1,000 subjects contributed by 6 global collaborators. The repertoires were released in a freely available public database intended as a resource for research on the immune response to SARS-CoV-2. Sample metadata almost always included a de-identified subject ID, COVID-19 status, age in years and sex.

Points on this clone: No cognate antigen has been identified for it. No base quality values were provided; no much bigger clone lies one nucleotide off.

A second Seattle source provided samples from volunteer blood donors who had recovered from COVID-19. Collaborating institutions collected whole blood in K2EDTA tubes following their own protocols. Collaborator samples were shipped for TCRbeta analysis as frozen whole blood, isolated PBMCs, or DNA extracted from either sample type. TCRbeta CDR3 regions were amplified from genomic DNA by means of the immunoSEQ Assay, a bias-controlled multiplex PCR. Per the authors' processing: Within the assay, amplification of reference gene primers was used to estimate how many nucleated cells each sample contained. Sequence reads were collapsed and filtered to measure the absolute abundance of every unique TCRbeta CDR3 rearrangement. Productive Simpson clonality was computed per sample as the square root of Simpson's diversity index over productive rearrangements. Sourced from immuneACCESS, this table was stored by TCRdb with only in-frame sequences that have V and J called. A share of the clones is absent; for the studies checked, an unresolved V gene accounts for under half, and the remainder has no known explanation. V, J and clone size reflect that table, while D and trimming were determined from the DNA. The sample table holds 270,000 or so clones, of which 83% were seen once. The ten largest clones capture approximately 9% of the sample.

On the study overall, not on this receptor specifically: The quantity of clinical and demographic metadata differed by source and by participant and was supplied without curation.

Reading the germline V gene (reference sequence) gives CDR1 MNHEY and CDR2 SMNVEV. Inclusive of the bounding cysteine and phenylalanine, the CDR3 is 15 residues long. Left in the record is the CDR3 DNA by itself, 45 bases read in frame from the first base. Trimming removed 2 bases from V and 5 bases from J; the gene matches leave 3 bases unexplained. Sequencing input: peripheral blood. The TCR comes from a woman aged 45 to 65 who had recovered from COVID-19. In this chain, TRBV27 is recombined with TRBJ2-1; 10 bases in the middle match TRBD2. The CDR3 protein: CASSLGTSAHNEQFF. The DNA is TGTGCCAGCAGTTTAGGGACTAGCGCCCACAATGAGCAGTTCTTC.